The following is a TCR beta chain sequence with its context. The data stem from a study of blood T cell repertoires in COVID-19. Study context: In each case, the material was cDNA or gDNA derived from T cells, B-cell-depleted T cells, or PBMCs.

The ends lost 4 bases at V and 7 bases at J; junction bases unmatched: 10. The CDR3 runs to 15 residues. Per germline, CDR1 SNHLY and CDR2 FYNNEI. Authors' methods: Amplification of reference gene primers provided the estimated nucleated cell counts. Generated by immunoSEQ multiplex PCR, the TCRdb table keeps only in-frame clones and is missing some. For V, J and clone size, that table is used; D and trimming come from the DNA. The sample lists some 250,000 clones; more than 75% were seen once. The receptor was isolated from a woman between 55 and 75 years old with active or convalescent COVID-19. The sequencing input was peripheral blood. The gene calls are TRBV2 and TRBJ2-7; TRBD2 matches at 10 bases. The CDR3 nucleotides read TGTGCCAGCAGTGGAGGCGGTAGCGGGGGGCTAGAGCAGTACTTC. Amino acids: CASSGGGSGGLEQYF.